The 20 T cell receptor beta chains below all came from one sample that was sequenced in a study of regulatory T cells in long-lasting Graves disease (dated by TCRdb to the early 2020s). The sample's time point label is to be understood as: persistent/refractory GD, antithyroid drugs over 5 years with positive TRAb. For both TCR sequencing and RNA sequencing, RNA was extracted from PBMCs using TRIzol. Libraries came from multiplex PCR. The sequencer was an Illumina HiSeq 4000. iRepertoire HTBI primers and Arm-PCR amplification of CDR3 regions were used to construct TCR beta libraries. TCRdb reran the public reads through fastp at Q25 and MiXCR, keeping productive beta chains. Every distinct CDR3 protein forms one entry, paired with its most common genes and DNA. The sample table shows 400,000 to 450,000 distinct CDR3 sequences, and roughly a quarter are seen once. The top ten constitute around 26% of the sample.

Sample: peripheral blood mononuclear cells (PBMCs), taken when the disease was refractory, from a patient treated with antithyroid drugs. These receptors originate from a female donor with Graves disease.

In this sample, this clonotype turned up many times. V usage is TRBV10-3 and J usage is TRBJ1-2; maybe TRBD1 (5 bases). V lost 2 bases and J 2 bases, leaving 9 bases between the germline ends. From germline, CDR1 is ENHRY and CDR2 SYGVKD. This CDR3 contains 14 residues. The CDR3 nucleotides are TGTGCCATCAGTGAGGGGGGTTCCAACTATGGCTACACCTTC. Protein: CAISEGGSNYGYTF.

This clonotype was counted ten times or more. V and J are TRBV27 and TRBJ1-2; D unclear. V lost 0 bases, J lost 0 bases, and 5 bases lay in between. The germline V gene has CDR1 MNHEY and CDR2 SMNVEV (reference sequence). This CDR3 contains 14 residues. The CDR3: CASSLSRPNYGYTF. CDR3 sequence (DNA): TGTGCCAGCAGTTTATCTCGGCCTAACTATGGCTACACCTTC.

The rearrangement uses TRBV5-1 and TRBJ1-2, with D uncertain. Per the germline V gene, CDR1 is SGHRS and CDR2 is YFSETQ. Trimming took 1 base from V and 7 from J, leaving 23 bases between them. The CDR3 has 17 residues. CDR3 sequence reads: CASSLFRGRAADSGYTF. As DNA, the CDR3 is TGCGCCAGCAGCTTGTTCCGGGGTAGGGCCGCTGATAGTGGCTACACCTTC.

The chain is built from TRBV5-1 and TRBJ2-2, with D possibly being TRBD1 (5 bases). Germline V gene lookup returns CDR1 SGHRS and CDR2 YFSETQ. The CDR3 length is 16 residues. V was pared by 5 bases and J by 1 base, with 15 bases between. The CDR3 loop reads CASRFTGTLNTGELFF. The CDR3 coding sequence is TGCGCCAGCAGGTTTACAGGAACCTTGAACACCGGGGAGCTGTTTTTT.

This clonotype was counted only a few times. This chain connects TRBV12-3 or TRBV12-4 to TRBJ1-2, with a possible D match to TRBD1 (5 bases). CDR3 length equals 11 residues. Deletions cut 8 bases from V and 8 bases from J, with 12 bases between. The CDR3 spells CASRRRGGYTF. DNA for the CDR3: TGTGCCAGCCGACGAAGGGGCGGCTACACCTTC.

The V call is TRBV6-2 or TRBV6-3, the J call TRBJ2-5, with D possibly matching TRBD2 (7 bases). Germline V gene data show CDR1 as MNHEY and CDR2 as SVGEGT. The CDR3 has 16 residues. Trimming took off 7 bases at V and 4 bases at J, with 22 bases between the two ends. CDR3 sequence reads: CASKELGGRLGETQYF. CDR3 DNA: TGTGCCAGCAAAGAGCTCGGGGGGCGGCTGGGAGAGACCCAGTACTTC.

This clonotype was seen a few times. The chain couples TRBV2 to TRBJ1-3; 8 nucleotides agree with TRBD1. Germline assignment: CDR1 SNHLY and CDR2 FYNNEI. V trimming: 8 bases; J trimming: 2 bases; junction bases outside the gene matches: 5. CDR3 length: 14 residues. The CDR3 reads CASRGDRTGNTIYF. DNA of the CDR3: TGTGCCAGCCGAGGGGACAGGACTGGAAACACCATATATTTT.

This clonotype was observed many times. The gene calls are TRBV29-1 and TRBJ1-1; 7 positions match TRBD1. Losses at the gene ends were 8 bases for V and 0 bases for J; bases not matched to a gene: 3. This CDR3 region has 12 residues. CDR1 and CDR2 (germline): SQVTM, ANQGSEA. CDR3 protein: CSSGQMNTEAFF. The CDR3 bases are TGCAGCTCGGGACAGATGAACACTGAAGCTTTCTTT.

This clonotype appeared a few times. V gene TRBV11-3 combines with J gene TRBJ2-5, with 8 bases aligning to TRBD2. With V trimmed by 1 base and J by 5 bases, 12 bases remained unmatched. Germline loops: CDR1 SGHNT, CDR2 YENEEA. The CDR3 runs 17 residues. In DNA, the CDR3 is TGTGCCAGCAGCTTAGGGGCTAGCGGGCCGGGCCGGGAGACCCAGTACTTC. Translating it yields CASSLGASGPGRETQYF.

The chain employs TRBV11-2 and TRBJ2-5; tentatively, D is TRBD1 or TRBD2 (6 bases each). Germline assignment: CDR1 SGHAT and CDR2 FQNNGV. The ends were cut back, 2 bases at V and 4 bases at J, with 17 bases in the middle. The CDR3 loop spans 16 amino acids. As DNA, the CDR3 is TGTGCCAGCAGCTTATCCCTTCGGGGGCGAGGAGAGACCCAGTACTTC. Translated, it gives CASSLSLRGRGETQYF.

Only a few counts were recorded for this clonotype. V gene TRBV10-3 combines with J gene TRBJ2-7, with D perhaps TRBD1 or TRBD2 (5 bases each). The CDR3 has 13 residues. The germline V gene has CDR1 ENHRY and CDR2 SYGVKD. The V end was cut by 4 bases, the J end by 7 bases, with 14 bases between. For the CDR3, the DNA is TGTGCCATCAGTGGGTTGGGACGCGATGAGCAGTACTTC. It specifies CAISGLGRDEQYF.

The chain employs TRBV24-1 and TRBJ1-3; no clear D gene. Germline V gene data show CDR1 as KGHDR and CDR2 as SFDVKD. CDR3 size: 16 residues. The V end was cut by 5 bases, the J end by 11 bases, with 24 bases between. The CDR3 loop reads CATSVPLALGKKAIYF. For the CDR3, the DNA is TGTGCCACCAGTGTCCCCCTCGCGTTGGGCAAAAAGGCCATATATTTT.

This clonotype was recorded at least ten times. V is TRBV20-1 and J is TRBJ2-6; D gene unclear. V lost 3 bases and J 0 bases, leaving 3 bases between the germline ends. In germline, CDR1 is DFQATT, CDR2 SNEGSKA (reference sequence). The CDR3 is made up of 13 amino acids. The CDR3 DNA reads as TGCAGTGCTAGTTTCTCTGGGGCCAACGTCCTGACTTTC. Protein: CSASFSGANVLTF.

This clonotype was seen a few times. The chain is built from TRBV28 and TRBJ2-2; 11 nucleotides match TRBD1. The ends lost 2 bases at V and 6 bases at J; junction bases unmatched: 5. Looked up from germline, CDR1 is MDHEN and CDR2 is SYDVKM. The CDR3 is made up of 16 amino acids. The CDR3 loop reads CASSLTGQGASGELFF. DNA of the CDR3: TGTGCCAGCAGTTTAACCGGACAGGGGGCTTCCGGGGAGCTGTTTTTT. The full variable domain, its missing parts supplied by reference TRBV28 and TRBJ2-2, is DVKVTQSSRYLVKRTGEKVFLECVQDMDHENMFWYRQDPGLGLRLIYFSYDVKMKEKGDIPEGYSVSREKKERFSLILESASTNQTSMYLCASSLTGQGASGELFFGEGSRLTVL.

V and J are TRBV2 and TRBJ1-3; D is ambiguous. From germline, CDR1 is SNHLY and CDR2 FYNNEI. The CDR3 contains 14 residues. Trimming stripped 3 bases from V and 2 bases from J, with 8 bases between. The CDR3 region has the DNA TGTGCCAGCAGTGAGTGGGTTGCTGGAAACACCATATATTTT. Translation gives CASSEWVAGNTIYF.

This clonotype was observed at least ten times. This chain links TRBV5-1 with TRBJ1-2; D ambiguous. This CDR3 has 15 residues. CDR1 SGHRS and CDR2 YFSETQ come from the germline V gene. V was trimmed by 0 bases and J by 2 bases, leaving 11 bases between them. This CDR3 is CASSLDPSGNYGYTF. CDR3 nucleotides: TGCGCCAGCAGCTTGGATCCATCAGGAAACTATGGCTACACCTTC. The entire variable domain, with the rest obtained from reference TRBV5-1 and TRBJ1-2, is as follows: KAGVTQTPRYLIKTRGQQVTLSCSPISGHRSVSWYQQTPGQGLQFLFEYFSETQRNKGNFPGRFSGRQFSNSRSEMNVSTLELGDSALYLCASSLDPSGNYGYTFGSGTRLTVV.

This clonotype was observed once. The V and J genes are TRBV20-1 and TRBJ1-6; TRBD1 is a possible D gene (6 bases). The CDR3 is 17 amino acids. The germline gives CDR1 DFQATT, CDR2 SNEGSKA (reference sequence). V shed 1 base and J shed 9 bases, with 22 bases lying between them. CDR3 amino acids: CSARVSEGGHWASPLHF. The DNA for the CDR3 is TGCAGTGCTAGAGTTTCGGAGGGGGGACACTGGGCTTCACCCCTCCACTTT.

The rearrangement joins TRBV7-9 to TRBJ2-4, with D possibly being TRBD1 (6 bases). Germline lookup yields CDR1 SEHNR and CDR2 FQNEAQ (reference sequence). This CDR3 is built from 15 residues. Trimming shortened V by 5 bases and J by 6 bases, and 17 bases separated the two germline ends. The CDR3 DNA sequence: TGTGCCAGCAGCAAAAACCGGGACACGATAAACATTCAGTACTTC. Its protein is CASSKNRDTINIQYF.

The rearrangement links TRBV5-1 to TRBJ2-7, with 14 bases aligning to TRBD2. After removal of 3 bases from V and 7 bases from J, the junction contained 6 bases not matched to a gene. The germline V gene encodes CDR1 SGHRS and CDR2 YFSETQ. The CDR3 has 15 residues. CDR3 nucleotides: TGCGCCAGCAGCTCGGGACTAGCGGGAGCTGAAGAGCAGTACTTC. This sequence encodes CASSSGLAGAEEQYF.

This clonotype was seen just once. The CDR3 is CATSREGALSGKLFF. The CDR3, as DNA: TGTGCCACCAGCAGAGAGGGGGCCTTGAGTGGGAAACTGTTTTTT. The chain combines TRBV15 with TRBJ1-4, with D perhaps matching TRBD1 (6 bases). The germline gives CDR1 LNHNV, CDR2 YYDKDF (reference sequence). This CDR3 is 15 amino acids long. V gave up 0 bases and J gave up 11 bases, with 16 bases separating them.